Below are 8 T cell receptor beta chains sequenced from a single sample in a study of shared clonotypes between healthy human individuals. Libraries were prepared by immunoSEQ multiplex PCR; TCRdb keeps only in-frame clonotypes and omits some of them. Of more than 2 million clones listed, approximately 95% were seen once; the top ten hold 0.13%. The material sequenced was naive CD4+ T cells sorted from blood. Subset denoted: CD45RA+ positively selected. The receptors here all came from a man in his late teens or twenties in good health.

The chain recombines TRBV6-1 with TRBJ2-2, with 9 bases lining up with TRBD2. V shed 5 bases and J 1 base; nucleotides not matched to a gene: 2. The CDR3 length is 15 residues. The germline V gene has CDR1 MNHNS and CDR2 SASEGT. The CDR3 DNA is TGTGCCAGCAGTCGGACTAGCGAGAACACCGGGGAGCTGTTTTTT. It yields the protein CASSRTSENTGELFF.

On this clone: The same CDR3 is also encoded by other DNA sequences in this sample. This chain links TRBV5-1 with TRBJ1-5; maybe TRBD1 (6 bases). The CDR3 runs 14 residues. With 0 bases removed from V and 4 bases from J, the gap between germline ends came to 8 bases. The germline V gene encodes CDR1 SGHRS and CDR2 YFSETQ. The CDR3 reads CASSLGGGNQPQHF. The CDR3 coding sequence is TGCGCCAGCAGCTTGGGAGGGGGAAATCAGCCCCAGCATTTT. The full variable domain, its missing parts supplied by reference TRBV5-1 and TRBJ1-5, is KAGVTQTPRYLIKTRGQQVTLSCSPISGHRSVSWYQQTPGQGLQFLFEYFSETQRNKGNFPGRFSGRQFSNSRSEMNVSTLELGDSALYLCASSLGGGNQPQHFGDGTRLSIL.

The chain uses TRBV5-1 and TRBJ2-3, with D perhaps matching TRBD1 or TRBD2 (5 bases each). The CDR3 is made up of 15 amino acids. Germline values: CDR1 SGHRS, CDR2 YFSETQ. Trimming took 1 base from V and 4 from J, leaving 13 bases between them. CDR3 bases: TGCGCCAGCAGCTTGCAGTTGGGGGTTGCAGATACGCAGTATTTT. This gives the protein CASSLQLGVADTQYF.

The chain links TRBV10-1 to TRBJ2-2, with D hard to call. This CDR3 spans 16 amino acids. Deletions cut 3 bases from V and 1 base from J, with 12 bases between. Looked up from germline, CDR1 is WNHNN and CDR2 is SYGVQD (reference sequence). The CDR3 reads CASSDGGGVNTGELFF. The DNA of the CDR3 is TGCGCCAGCAGTGATGGTGGCGGTGTGAACACCGGGGAGCTGTTTTTT.

The chain recombines TRBV10-3 with TRBJ2-7, with D possibly matching TRBD2 (6 bases). Between the trimmed V and J ends, which lost 0 bases and 0 bases, there was a span of 15 bases. The CDR3 is 17 residues long. Germline CDR1 ENHRY, CDR2 SYGVKD. CDR3 sequence reads: CAISESLGRDRSYEQYF. The CDR3 bases are TGTGCCATCAGTGAGTCATTAGGGCGGGACCGCTCCTACGAGCAGTACTTC.

The chain couples TRBV4-1 to TRBJ1-4, with D possibly matching TRBD1 (5 bases). V lost 5 bases, J lost 8 bases, and 18 bases lay in between. Germline V lookup: CDR1 MGHRA, CDR2 YSYEKL. The CDR3 runs to 15 residues. CDR3 bases: TGCGCCAGCAGCGTGGGAGGGGCTACGGGGGAAAAACTGTTTTTT. Its translation: CASSVGGATGEKLFF.

Details on this clone: The same CDR3 is also encoded by other DNA sequences in this sample. Written as DNA, the CDR3 is TGTGCCAGCAGTTTACGGGGTGCAACTAATGAAAAACTGTTTTTT. It yields the protein CASSLRGATNEKLFF. The chain has TRBV28 and TRBJ1-4, with no clear D. Germline CDR1 reads MDHEN; CDR2 reads SYDVKM. The CDR3 is 15 residues long. The V end lost 2 bases, the J end lost 0 bases, and 7 bases lay between the germline ends. Full variable domain (remainder filled in from reference TRBV28 and TRBJ1-4): DVKVTQSSRYLVKRTGEKVFLECVQDMDHENMFWYRQDPGLGLRLIYFSYDVKMKEKGDIPEGYSVSREKKERFSLILESASTNQTSMYLCASSLRGATNEKLFFGSGTQLSVL.

Concerning this clone: Other DNA sequences in this sample translate to the same CDR3. The chain carries TRBV6-6 and TRBJ1-4; maybe TRBD1 (5 bases). CDR1 is MNHNY and CDR2 is SVGAGI in the germline V gene (reference sequence). Trimming left V 2 bases short and J 7 bases short, with 5 bases between. This CDR3 has 12 amino acids. The CDR3 DNA sequence: TGTGCCAGCAGTTACCAGGGTGAAAAACTGTTTTTT. The encoded protein is CASSYQGEKLFF.